This T cell receptor (beta chain) was sequenced in a study of CD4+ T cells in melanoma. Regarding the study as a whole: Neoantigen-specific CD4+ T cells in melanoma reportedly had diverse differentiation states. A reported correlation linked neoantigen-specific CD4+ T cells to CD8+, macrophage and B cell function.

Sequencing used immunoSEQ multiplex PCR; TCRdb keeps in-frame clones, though not all of them. Of 15,000 to 20,000 clones detected, about 85% appear once; the ten largest clones hold roughly 5.2%. A note on this clone: What it binds is unknown.

CDR3 size: 12 residues. The germline gives CDR1 GTSNPN, CDR2 SVGIG (reference sequence). The junction had 3 bases not matched to a gene; V was cut back by 3 bases and J by 7 bases. Sequenced input: cells from a culture (not recorded whether cultured in vitro). J is TRBJ2-1 and V is TRBV30; 7 bases map to TRBD2. The sequence was obtained from a human donor with melanoma. The CDR3 sequence: CAWSGLVNEQFF. CDR3 in DNA: TGTGCCTGGAGCGGACTAGTAAATGAGCAGTTCTTC.